This T cell receptor beta chain was identified during a study of T cell responses to AZD1222 COVID-19 vaccine. The count of this clone is one. Its antigen remains unknown. Whole-study findings and limits: It was only 6 or 7 AZD1222 recipients who were seropositive at baseline.

CDR1 and CDR2 from the germline V gene are SGDLS and YYNGEE. V was clipped by 3 bases and J by 2 bases, with 18 bases between them. The CDR3 runs to 18 residues. Using immunoSEQ multiplex PCR, the repertoire was profiled, and TCRdb retains in-frame clones only, with some absent. The data show about 160,000 clones, 88% seen once. This chain connects TRBV9 to TRBJ2-6, with a weak D call TRBD1 (5 bases). The receptor comes from an adult in good health. Material: peripheral blood, obtained on day 0 of AZD1222 vaccination. CDR3 sequence: CASSGLQEGAPGANVLTF. The CDR3 bases are TGTGCCAGCAGCGGCCTCCAAGAAGGGGCCCCTGGGGCCAACGTCCTGACTTTC.